Sequencing of this T cell receptor (beta chain) was carried out in a study of cytomegalovirus exposure and HLA in healthy donors. Overall study: In an earlier analysis, around 120 million unique TCR beta sequences were found from about 179 million T cells. Study observations and caveats: DRB1 showed the most TCR associations and HLA-C the fewest in a later analysis, as rates varied by HLA locus.

Notes on this clone: Its specificity is not known.

PCR primers comprised 60 Vbeta and 13 Jbeta primers. Clones were read by immunoSEQ multiplex PCR, and TCRdb kept only the in-frame ones, dropping some. The sample holds approximately 59,000 clones, around 62% seen once. This cohort consisted of healthy bone marrow donors. The sequenced material came from PBMCs. The receptor comes from a man in his thirties or forties in good health and CMV-seronegative.

CDR3 in DNA: TGTGCCAGCAGGAGGACAGGGAAGAACGAAAAACTGTTTTTT. Translating it yields CASRRTGKNEKLFF. The chain is built from TRBV6-1 and TRBJ1-4; TRBD1 agrees at 8 bases. Germline V gives CDR1 MNHNS, CDR2 SASEGT. This CDR3 has 14 residues. V gave up 6 bases and J gave up 8 bases; unmatched junction bases: 8.